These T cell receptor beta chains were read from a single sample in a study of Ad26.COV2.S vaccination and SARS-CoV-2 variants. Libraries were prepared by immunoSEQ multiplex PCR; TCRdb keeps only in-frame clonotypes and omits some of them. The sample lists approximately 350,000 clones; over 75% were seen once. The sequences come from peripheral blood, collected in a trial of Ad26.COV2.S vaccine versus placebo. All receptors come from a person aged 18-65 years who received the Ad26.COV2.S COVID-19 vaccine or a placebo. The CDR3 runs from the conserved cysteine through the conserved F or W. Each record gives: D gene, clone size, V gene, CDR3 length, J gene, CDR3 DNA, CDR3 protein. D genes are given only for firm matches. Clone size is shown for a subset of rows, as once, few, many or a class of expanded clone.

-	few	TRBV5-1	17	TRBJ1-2	TGCGCCAGCAGCCCCCAGACTGATTTCATCTCCCCCTATGGCTACACCTTC	CASSPQTDFISPYGYTF
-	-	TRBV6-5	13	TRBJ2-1	TGTGCCAGCAGCCCCGGGACGGTCAATGAGCAGTTCTTC	CASSPGTVNEQFF
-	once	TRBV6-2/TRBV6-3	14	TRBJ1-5	TGTGCCAGCAGTTGGGGACGGAGCAATCAGCCCCAGCATTTT	CASSWGRSNQPQHF
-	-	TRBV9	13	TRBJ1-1	TGTGCCAGCAGCGTATTAATGAACACTGAAGCTTTCTTT	CASSVLMNTEAFF
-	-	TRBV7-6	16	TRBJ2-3	TGTGCCAGCAGCTTAGGGCTAGGGAAAAGGGCAGATACGCAGTATTTT	CASSLGLGKRADTQYF
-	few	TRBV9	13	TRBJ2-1	TGTGCCAGCAGCGTAGAGGCATACAATGAGCAGTTCTTC	CASSVEAYNEQFF
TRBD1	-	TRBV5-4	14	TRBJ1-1	TGTGCCAGCAGCCCCGGACAGGCGAACACTGAAGCTTTCTTT	CASSPGQANTEAFF
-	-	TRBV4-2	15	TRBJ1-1	TGTGCCAGCAGCCAAGCTGGCGCGGCGGACACTGAAGCTTTCTTT	CASSQAGAADTEAFF
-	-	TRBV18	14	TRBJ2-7	TGTGCCAGCTCACTTAGCAGTAGCTCCTACGAGCAGTACTTC	CASSLSSSSYEQYF
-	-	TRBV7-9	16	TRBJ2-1	TGTGCCAGCACCTTAATACCGGCCAGGGTCGGGAATGAGCAGTTCTTC	CASTLIPARVGNEQFF
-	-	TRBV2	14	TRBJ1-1	TGTGCCAGCAGTGCTGGCAGGGCGAACACTGAAGCTTTCTTT	CASSAGRANTEAFF
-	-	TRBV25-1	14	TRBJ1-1	TGTGCCAGCTTGGATGCCGGGGGCTACACTGAAGCTTTCTTT	CASLDAGGYTEAFF
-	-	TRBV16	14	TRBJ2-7	TGTGCCAGCAGCCCCCGGCCCGGGGTCGACGAGCAGTACTTC	CASSPRPGVDEQYF
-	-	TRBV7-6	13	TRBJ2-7	TGTGCCAGCAGCCAAGGGGTAGCCTACGAGCAGTACTTC	CASSQGVAYEQYF
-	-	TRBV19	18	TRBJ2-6	TGTGCCAGTAGTACCCGGACAGTACCGGTTTCTGGGGCCAACGTCCTGACTTTC	CASSTRTVPVSGANVLTF
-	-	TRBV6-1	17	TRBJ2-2	TGTGCCAGCAGTGCCCGCCGAGGGGAGCCCAACACCGGGGAGCTGTTTTTT	CASSARRGEPNTGELFF
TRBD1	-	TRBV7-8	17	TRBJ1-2	TGTGCCAGCAGCTTAGTGGGACAGGGGTCTGGAGGCTATGGCTACACCTTC	CASSLVGQGSGGYGYTF
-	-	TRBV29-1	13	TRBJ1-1	TGCAGCGTTGAAAGTCCAGGGAATGCCAAAGCTTTCTTT	CSVESPGNAKAFF
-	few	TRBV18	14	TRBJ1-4	TGTGCCAGCTCACCACTGGAAGGAGGTGAAAAACTGTTTTTT	CASSPLEGGEKLFF
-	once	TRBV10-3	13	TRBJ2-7	TGTGCCATCAGTGAGTTGGGGGGCTACGAGCAGTACTTC	CAISELGGYEQYF
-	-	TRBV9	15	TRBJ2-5	TGTGCCAGCAGCGTAGCTGAGAGGCGGCAAGAGACCCAGTACTTC	CASSVAERRQETQYF
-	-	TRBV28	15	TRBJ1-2	TGTGCCAGCAGCTTCGGGGGGTCGGCGAACTATGGCTACACCTTC	CASSFGGSANYGYTF
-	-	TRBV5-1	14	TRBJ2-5	TGCGCCAGCAGCCAGCAGGGACTTCAAGAGACCCAGTACTTC	CASSQQGLQETQYF
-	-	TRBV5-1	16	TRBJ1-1	TGCGCCAGCAGCCTTGGGAGCACAGGGAGGAACACTGAAGCTTTCTTT	CASSLGSTGRNTEAFF